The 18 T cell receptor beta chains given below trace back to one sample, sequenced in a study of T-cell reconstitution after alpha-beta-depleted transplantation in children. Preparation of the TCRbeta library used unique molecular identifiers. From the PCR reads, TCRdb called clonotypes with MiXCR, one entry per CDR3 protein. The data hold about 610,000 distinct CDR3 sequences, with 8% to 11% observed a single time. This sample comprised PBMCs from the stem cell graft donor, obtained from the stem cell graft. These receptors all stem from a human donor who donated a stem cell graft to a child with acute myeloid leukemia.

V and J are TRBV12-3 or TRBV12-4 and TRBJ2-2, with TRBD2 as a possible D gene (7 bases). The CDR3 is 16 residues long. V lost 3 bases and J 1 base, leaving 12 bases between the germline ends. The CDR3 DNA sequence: TGTGCCAGCAGTTTGGGGGGGGGGCTGAACACCGGGGAGCTGTTTTTT. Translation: CASSLGGGLNTGELFF.

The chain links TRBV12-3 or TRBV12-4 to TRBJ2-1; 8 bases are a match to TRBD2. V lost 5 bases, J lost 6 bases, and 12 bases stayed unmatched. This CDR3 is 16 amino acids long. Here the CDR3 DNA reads TGTGCCAGCAGTCCCCCTAGGCGCGGGAGGATCAATGAGCAGTTCTTC. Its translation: CASSPPRRGRINEQFF.

The DNA of the CDR3 is TGTGCCACCAGTGACGACAGGGGGGGTAGGGAGACCCAGTACTTC. Translated, it gives CATSDDRGGRETQYF. V usage is TRBV24-1 and J usage is TRBJ2-5; 9 positions match TRBD1. Germline V gene lookup returns CDR1 KGHDR and CDR2 SFDVKD. The CDR3 is 15 amino acids. With 4 bases clipped from V and 5 bases from J, the junction kept 7 bases outside the gene matches.

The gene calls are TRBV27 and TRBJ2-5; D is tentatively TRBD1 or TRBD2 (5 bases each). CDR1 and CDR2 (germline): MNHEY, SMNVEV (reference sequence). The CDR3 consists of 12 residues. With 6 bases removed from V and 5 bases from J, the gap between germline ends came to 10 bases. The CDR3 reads CASRRGMETQYF. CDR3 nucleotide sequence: TGTGCCAGCAGGAGGGGTATGGAGACCCAGTACTTC.

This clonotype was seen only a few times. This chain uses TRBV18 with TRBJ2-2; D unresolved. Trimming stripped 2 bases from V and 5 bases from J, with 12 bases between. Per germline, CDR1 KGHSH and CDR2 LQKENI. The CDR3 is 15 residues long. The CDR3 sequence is CASSPLDDSTGELFF. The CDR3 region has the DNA TGTGCCAGCTCACCATTGGACGACTCAACCGGGGAGCTGTTTTTT.

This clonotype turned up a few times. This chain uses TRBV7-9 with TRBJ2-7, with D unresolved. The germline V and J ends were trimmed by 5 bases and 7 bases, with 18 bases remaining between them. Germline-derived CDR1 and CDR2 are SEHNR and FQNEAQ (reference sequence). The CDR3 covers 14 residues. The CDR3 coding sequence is TGTGCCAGCAGCCCTTCGACCCAGTCCCGGGAGCAGTACTTC. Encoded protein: CASSPSTQSREQYF.

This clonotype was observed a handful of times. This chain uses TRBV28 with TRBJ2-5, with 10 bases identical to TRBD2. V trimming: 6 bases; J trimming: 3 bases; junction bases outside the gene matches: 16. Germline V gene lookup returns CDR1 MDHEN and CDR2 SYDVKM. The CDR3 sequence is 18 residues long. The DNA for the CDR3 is TGTGCCAGCAGCTGGACTAGCGGAAGGTCCCCCGCCAAAGAGACCCAGTACTTC. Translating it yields CASSWTSGRSPAKETQYF.

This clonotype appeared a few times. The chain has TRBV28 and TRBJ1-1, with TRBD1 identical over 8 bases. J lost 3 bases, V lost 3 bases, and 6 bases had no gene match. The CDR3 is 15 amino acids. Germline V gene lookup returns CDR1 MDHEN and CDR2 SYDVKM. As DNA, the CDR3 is TGTGCCAGCAGTTTCGGGACAGGAGCTGACACTGAAGCTTTCTTT. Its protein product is CASSFGTGADTEAFF. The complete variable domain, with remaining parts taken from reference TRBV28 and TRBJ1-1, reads DVKVTQSSRYLVKRTGEKVFLECVQDMDHENMFWYRQDPGLGLRLIYFSYDVKMKEKGDIPEGYSVSREKKERFSLILESASTNQTSMYLCASSFGTGADTEAFFGQGTRLTVV.

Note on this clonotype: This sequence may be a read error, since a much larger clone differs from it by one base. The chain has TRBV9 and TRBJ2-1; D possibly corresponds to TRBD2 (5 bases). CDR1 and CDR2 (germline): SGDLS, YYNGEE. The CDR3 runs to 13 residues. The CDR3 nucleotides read TGTTCCAGCAGCTTAATGAATAGCGCTGAGCAGTTCTTC. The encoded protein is CSSSLMNSAEQFF.

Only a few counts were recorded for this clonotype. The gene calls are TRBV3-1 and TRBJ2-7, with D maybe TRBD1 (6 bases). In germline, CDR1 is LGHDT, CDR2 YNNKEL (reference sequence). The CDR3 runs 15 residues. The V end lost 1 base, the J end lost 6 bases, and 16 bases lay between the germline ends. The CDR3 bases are TGTGCCAGCAGCCAAGGAGGGACACGATTTTCCGAGCAGTACTTC. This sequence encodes CASSQGGTRFSEQYF.

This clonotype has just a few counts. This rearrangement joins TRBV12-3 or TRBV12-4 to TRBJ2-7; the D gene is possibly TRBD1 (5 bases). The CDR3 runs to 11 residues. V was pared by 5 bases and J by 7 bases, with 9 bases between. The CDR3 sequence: CASSQGVEQYF. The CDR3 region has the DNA TGTGCCAGCAGTCAAGGGGTTGAGCAGTACTTC.

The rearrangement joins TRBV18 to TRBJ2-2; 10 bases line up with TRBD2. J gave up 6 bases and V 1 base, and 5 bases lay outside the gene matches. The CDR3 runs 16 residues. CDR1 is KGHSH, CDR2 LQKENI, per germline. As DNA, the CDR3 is TGTGCCAGCTCACCACTGGGACTAGCGAGCGCCGGGGAGCTGTTTTTT. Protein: CASSPLGLASAGELFF.

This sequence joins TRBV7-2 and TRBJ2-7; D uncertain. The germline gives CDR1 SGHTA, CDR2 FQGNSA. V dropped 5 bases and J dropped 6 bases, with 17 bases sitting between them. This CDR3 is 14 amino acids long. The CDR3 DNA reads TGTGCCAGCAGCCTCCCCCAGCAGCTCGGCGAGCAGTACTTC. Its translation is CASSLPQQLGEQYF. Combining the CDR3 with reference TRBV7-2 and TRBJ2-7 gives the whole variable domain GAGVSQSPSNKVTEKGKDVELRCDPISGHTALYWYRQSLGQGLEFLIYFQGNSAPDKSGLPSDRFSAERTGGSVSTLTIQRTQQEDSAVYLCASSLPQQLGEQYFGPGTRLTVT.

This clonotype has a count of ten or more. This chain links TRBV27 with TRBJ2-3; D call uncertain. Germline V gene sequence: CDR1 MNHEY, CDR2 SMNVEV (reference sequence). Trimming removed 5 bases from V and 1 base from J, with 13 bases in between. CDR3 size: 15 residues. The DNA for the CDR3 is TGTGCCAGCAGTCTAAGACGAGTGGGCACAGATACGCAGTATTTT. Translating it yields CASSLRRVGTDTQYF.

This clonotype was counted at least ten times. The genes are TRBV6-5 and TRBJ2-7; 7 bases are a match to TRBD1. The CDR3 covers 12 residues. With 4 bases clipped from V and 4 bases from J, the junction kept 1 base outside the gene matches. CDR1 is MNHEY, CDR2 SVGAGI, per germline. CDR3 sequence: CASSSRGYEQYF. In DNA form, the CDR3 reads TGTGCCAGCAGTTCCAGGGGGTACGAGCAGTACTTC.

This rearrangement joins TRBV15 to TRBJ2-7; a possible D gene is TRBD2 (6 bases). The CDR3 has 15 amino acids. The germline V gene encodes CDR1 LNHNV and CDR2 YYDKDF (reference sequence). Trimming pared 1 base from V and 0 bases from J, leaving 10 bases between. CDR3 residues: CATSRVVGGSYEQYF. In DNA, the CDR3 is TGTGCCACCAGCAGAGTGGTCGGGGGCTCCTACGAGCAGTACTTC.

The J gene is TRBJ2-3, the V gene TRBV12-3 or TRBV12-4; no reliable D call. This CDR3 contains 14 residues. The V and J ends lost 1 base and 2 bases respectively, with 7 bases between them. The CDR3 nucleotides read TGTGCCAGCAGTTTAGGGGATTACACAGATACGCAGTATTTT. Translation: CASSLGDYTDTQYF.

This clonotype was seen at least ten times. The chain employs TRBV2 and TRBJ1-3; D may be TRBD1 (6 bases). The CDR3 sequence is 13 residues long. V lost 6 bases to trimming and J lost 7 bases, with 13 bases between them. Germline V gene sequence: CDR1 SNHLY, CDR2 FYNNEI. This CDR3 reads CASRTQGGNTIYF. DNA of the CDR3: TGTGCCAGCAGGACACAGGGAGGGAACACCATATATTTT.